The clone carrying this TCR beta chain was recorded only once. Its specificity is not known. For repertoire sequencing, the TCR beta CDR3 regions were amplified from RNA transcripts. An opening RT-PCR round employed HTBI primers and preceded a second-round multiplex PCR. TCRdb reprocessed the multiplex PCR reads via MiXCR and lists one record per CDR3 protein. The profile covers tens of thousands of distinct CDR3 sequences, with approximately 47% appearing a single time and around 4.5% taken by the ten largest. The data were obtained in a study of Graves' ophthalmopathy and Graves' hyperthyroidism. Study conclusions and caveats: The authors also found most expanded thyroid clonotypes above 0.001 frequency in blood.

The receptor was isolated from an adult woman with Graves' ophthalmopathy. What was sequenced was peripheral blood.

The CDR3 loop reads CASSLVGTAGTDTQYF. The CDR3 nucleotides are TGTGCCAGCAGCTTAGTCGGCACGGCCGGCACAGATACGCAGTATTTT. The chain combines TRBV7-9 with TRBJ2-3; D is uncertain. This CDR3 is built from 16 residues. Trimming took off 1 base at V and 1 base at J, with 12 bases between the two ends. Germline CDR1 and CDR2: SEHNR and FQNEAQ (reference sequence).